This T cell receptor beta chain was sequenced in a study of blood T cell repertoires in COVID-19. Study-wide background: COVID-19 samples, acute and convalescent, were from the United States, Italy and Spain.

As processed by the authors: Estimates of nucleated cell counts were drawn from the amplification of reference gene primers. TCRdb's copy holds only in-frame clones and misses some; the assay was immunoSEQ multiplex PCR. That table supplies the V and J calls and clone size; D and trimming were determined from the DNA. The data show some 200,000 clones, roughly 84% seen once. There are 14 residues in the CDR3. Germline V gene sequence: CDR1 SGHRS, CDR2 YFSETQ. V was clipped by 6 bases and J by 2 bases; unmatched bases: 6. This rearrangement joins TRBV5-1 to TRBJ1-2; 8 bases are a match to TRBD1. The specimen sequenced was PBMCs or T cells enriched from blood (not recorded which). The sequence was obtained from a man aged 40-50 years who had recovered from COVID-19. The CDR3 sequence is CASTGTGGNYGYTF. The CDR3 DNA follows: TGCGCCAGCACCGGGACAGGAGGAAACTATGGCTACACCTTC.